This T cell receptor (beta chain) was recorded in a study of blood T cell repertoires in COVID-19. Germline CDR1 SGHDT, CDR2 YYEEEE. The junction had 5 bases not matched to a gene; V was cut back by 3 bases and J by 1 base. The CDR3 is made up of 15 amino acids. The table came from immunoSEQ multiplex PCR; TCRdb's copy has only in-frame clones and leaves some out. The sample gives 50,000 to 65,000 clones, 72% of which show up once; around 5.1% is in the top ten. The J gene is TRBJ2-5, the V gene TRBV5-6, with 8 bases matching TRBD1. The TCR comes from a woman aged 65 to 85 with COVID-19, enrolled during active disease. Material for sequencing was peripheral blood. In DNA form, the CDR3 reads TGTGCCAGCAGCTGGGAACAGGGGGGCCAAGAGACCCAGTACTTC. Its protein is CASSWEQGGQETQYF.